One sample yielded the 16 T cell receptor beta chains listed below, sequenced in a study of cytomegalovirus exposure and HLA in healthy donors. The study ran its PCR with 60 Vbeta and 13 Jbeta primers. This table comes from immunoSEQ multiplex PCR, and its TCRdb copy is limited to in-frame clones, with some not included. The sample holds under 200,000 clones; approximately 80% are singletons and the top ten take 2% to 3%. Input material: PBMCs. All receptors derive from a woman aged 40 to 50 in good health and CMV-seropositive.

J is TRBJ1-1 and V is TRBV7-9; D unclear. CDR1 is SEHNR, CDR2 FQNEAQ, per germline (reference sequence). V was shortened by 5 bases and J by 8 bases, with 15 bases between the two germline ends. The CDR3 consists of 13 residues. Here the CDR3 reads CASSRVTVLEAFF. The CDR3 DNA reads as TGTGCCAGCAGCCGAGTCACAGTGCTAGAAGCTTTCTTT.

The CDR3 reads CASSFGAGGPDTQYF. CDR3 nucleotide sequence: TGTGCCAGCAGCTTTGGCGCGGGGGGCCCAGATACGCAGTATTTT. V is TRBV5-4 and J is TRBJ2-3; TRBD2 agrees at 8 bases. Germline assignment: CDR1 SGHNT and CDR2 YYREEE (reference sequence). V shed 2 bases and J 4 bases; nucleotides not matched to a gene: 6. CDR3 length: 15 residues. Full variable domain (remainder filled in from reference TRBV5-4 and TRBJ2-3): ETGVTQSPTHLIKTRGQQVTLRCSSQSGHNTVSWYQQALGQGPQFIFQYYREEENGRGNFPPRFSGLQFPNYSSELNVNALELDDSALYLCASSFGAGGPDTQYFGPGTRLTVL.

The chain employs TRBV25-1 and TRBJ2-3; tentatively, D is TRBD2 (5 bases). The V gene lost 1 base and the J gene lost 1 base, with 9 bases spanning the gap. From germline, CDR1 is MGHDK and CDR2 SYGVNS. The CDR3 has 15 residues. The CDR3 nucleotides read TGTGCCAGCAGTGAATGGAATAGCGGCACAGATACGCAGTATTTT. This codes for CASSEWNSGTDTQYF.

In its sample, this clone was seen a few times. The chain combines TRBV10-2 with TRBJ2-1, with 10 bases aligning to TRBD2. From germline, CDR1 is WSHSY and CDR2 SAAADI. This CDR3 contains 13 residues. V gave up 6 bases and J gave up 7 bases; unmatched junction bases: 3. The CDR3 DNA is TGCGCCAGCAGGCTAGCGGGGGATAATGAGCAGTTCTTC. It translates to CASRLAGDNEQFF.

The chain has TRBV30 and TRBJ1-1; a weak D match, TRBD1 (6 bases). The germline V and J ends were trimmed by 2 bases and 4 bases, with 17 bases remaining between them. Germline CDR1 GTSNPN, CDR2 SVGIG (reference sequence). CDR3 length: 15 residues. The CDR3 region is CAWSIGGGGSTEAFF. The CDR3 nucleotides are TGTGCCTGGAGTATTGGGGGCGGGGGTTCCACTGAAGCTTTCTTT.

The gene calls are TRBV21-1 and TRBJ2-2; the table's TRBD2 call for D was not verified on the DNA. TRBV21-1 is a pseudogene segment. The CDR3 contains 19 residues. CDR3 DNA: TGTGCCAGCAGCCTACGGACTAGCGGGAGGATCCCCAACACCGGGGAGCTGTTTTTT. It translates to CASSLRTSGRIPNTGELFF.

The chain uses TRBV5-3 and TRBJ2-5, with D perhaps matching TRBD2 (6 bases). TRBV5-3 is assigned to the ORF class and has an uncertain function. V lost 10 bases to trimming and J lost 4 bases, with 23 bases between them. CDR3 length equals 15 residues. CDR3 loop: CAPGRRRAAGETQYF. The DNA for the CDR3 is TGTGCCCCGGGGCGGAGGAGGGCCGCAGGAGAGACCCAGTACTTC.

The CDR3 DNA follows: TGTGCCAGCAGCGGGAGGGGTGAGAACTATGGCTACACCTTC. This codes for CASSGRGENYGYTF. The gene calls are TRBV9 and TRBJ1-2; D may be TRBD1 (5 bases). Germline V gives CDR1 SGDLS, CDR2 YYNGEE. V lost 3 bases and J 2 bases, leaving 11 bases between the germline ends. CDR3 length: 14 residues.

In this sample, this clone turned up a few times. This rearrangement joins TRBV4-1 to TRBJ2-2; 7 nucleotides line up with TRBD1. The CDR3 has 15 residues. After removal of 4 bases from V and 5 bases from J, the junction contained 7 bases not matched to a gene. The germline CDR1 and CDR2 sequences are MGHRA and YSYEKL. CDR3 in DNA: TGCGCCAGCAGCCCAATTAACAGGGGAACCGGGGAGCTGTTTTTT. It yields the protein CASSPINRGTGELFF.

In DNA, the CDR3 is TGTGCCTGGACGAGGGGGGGGTACGAGCAGTACTTC. As protein: CAWTRGGYEQYF. J is TRBJ2-7 and V is TRBV30; weak D call: TRBD2 (7 bases). V lost 4 bases and J lost 4, with 11 bases in between. Per the germline V gene, CDR1 is GTSNPN and CDR2 is SVGIG (reference sequence). CDR3 length: 12 amino acids.

In the case of this clone: One end of the junction is discordant with germline, which a read error may explain. The gene calls are TRBV7-9 and TRBJ1-2; D gene unclear. The length of the CDR3 is 12 residues. CDR1 is SEHNR, CDR2 FQNEAQ, per germline (reference sequence). In nucleotides, the CDR3 is TGTTCCAGCAGGACCGGCACGGAGGGCTACACCTTC. Its translation: CSSRTGTEGYTF.

The chain combines TRBV7-9 with TRBJ1-1; tentatively, D is TRBD1 (5 bases). This CDR3 comprises 14 residues. CDR1 SEHNR and CDR2 FQNEAQ come from the germline V gene (reference sequence). Trimming cost V 4 bases and J 3 bases, with 12 bases left between them. The CDR3 DNA sequence: TGTGCCAGCAGCTCAAGGACGGGGGACACTGAAGCTTTCTTT. It specifies CASSSRTGDTEAFF.

The genes are TRBV7-9 and TRBJ1-3; TRBD1 matches at 8 bases. The length of the CDR3 is 16 residues. The V and J ends lost 3 bases and 1 base, in that order; junction bases with no gene match: 5. CDR1 SEHNR and CDR2 FQNEAQ come from the germline V gene (reference sequence). Here the CDR3 reads CASSFIRGLSGNTIYF. As DNA, the CDR3 is TGTGCCAGCAGCTTTATCAGGGGGCTATCTGGAAACACCATATATTTT.

This clone has only one observation. V usage is TRBV11-2 and J usage is TRBJ2-1; possible D gene TRBD2, 5 bases. Trimming shortened V by 8 bases and J by 0 bases, and 8 bases separated the two germline ends. Looked up from germline, CDR1 is SGHAT and CDR2 is FQNNGV. The CDR3 covers 13 residues. CDR3 protein: CASREGSYNEQFF. CDR3 sequence (DNA): TGTGCCAGCCGTGAGGGCTCCTACAATGAGCAGTTCTTC.

The genes are TRBV10-3 and TRBJ2-3; D ambiguous. This CDR3 spans 14 amino acids. Germline V CDR1 and CDR2: ENHRY, SYGVKD. The V end lost 6 bases, the J end lost 3 bases, and 13 bases lay between the germline ends. The CDR3 region is CAISTQKRTDTQYF. The CDR3 nucleotides are TGTGCCATCAGCACCCAGAAGAGGACAGATACGCAGTATTTT.

The chain couples TRBV2 to TRBJ2-5; 7 bases align to TRBD2. Germline CDR1 is SNHLY and CDR2 is FYNNEI. V trimming: 5 bases; J trimming: 2 bases; junction bases outside the gene matches: 5. CDR3 length equals 14 residues. The CDR3 region is CASSLSGVQETQYF. The DNA of the CDR3 is TGTGCCAGCAGTTTAAGCGGGGTTCAAGAGACCCAGTACTTC.